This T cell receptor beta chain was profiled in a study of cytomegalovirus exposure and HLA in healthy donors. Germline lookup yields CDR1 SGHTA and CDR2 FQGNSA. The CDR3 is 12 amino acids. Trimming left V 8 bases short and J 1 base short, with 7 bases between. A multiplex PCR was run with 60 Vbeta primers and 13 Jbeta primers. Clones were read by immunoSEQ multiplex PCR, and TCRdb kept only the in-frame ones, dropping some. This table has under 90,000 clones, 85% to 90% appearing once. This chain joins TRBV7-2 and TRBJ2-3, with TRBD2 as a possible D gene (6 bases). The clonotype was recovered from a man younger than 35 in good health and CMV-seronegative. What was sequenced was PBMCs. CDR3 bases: TGTGCCAGCGGCGGGGGCACAGATACGCAGTATTTT. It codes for CASGGGTDTQYF.